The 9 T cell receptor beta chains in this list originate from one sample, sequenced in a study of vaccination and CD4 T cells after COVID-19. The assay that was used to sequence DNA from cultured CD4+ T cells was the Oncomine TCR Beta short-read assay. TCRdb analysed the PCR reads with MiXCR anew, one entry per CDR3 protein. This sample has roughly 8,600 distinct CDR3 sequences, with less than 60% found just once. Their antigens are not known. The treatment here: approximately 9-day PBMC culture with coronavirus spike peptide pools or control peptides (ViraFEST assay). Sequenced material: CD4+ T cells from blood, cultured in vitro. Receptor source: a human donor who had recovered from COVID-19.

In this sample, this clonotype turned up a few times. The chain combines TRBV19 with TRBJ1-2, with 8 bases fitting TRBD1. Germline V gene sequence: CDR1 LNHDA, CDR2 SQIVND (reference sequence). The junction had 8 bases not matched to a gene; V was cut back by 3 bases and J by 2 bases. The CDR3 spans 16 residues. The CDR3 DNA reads TGTGCCAGTAGTATCGAAGGGACAGGACACAACTATGGCTACACCTTC. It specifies CASSIEGTGHNYGYTF.

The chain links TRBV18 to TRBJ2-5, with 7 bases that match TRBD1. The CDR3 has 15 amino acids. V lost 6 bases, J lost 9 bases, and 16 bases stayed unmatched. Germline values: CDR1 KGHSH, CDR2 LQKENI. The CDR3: CASSMTGLNGRAQYF. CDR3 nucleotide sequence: TGTGCCAGCTCTATGACAGGGTTGAATGGTCGTGCCCAGTACTTC.

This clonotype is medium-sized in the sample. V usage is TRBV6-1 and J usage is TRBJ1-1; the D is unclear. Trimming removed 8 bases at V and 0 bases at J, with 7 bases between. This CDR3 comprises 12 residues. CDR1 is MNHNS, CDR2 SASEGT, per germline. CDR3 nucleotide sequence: TGTGCCAGCGGAGAGTTGAACACTGAAGCTTTCTTT. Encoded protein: CASGELNTEAFF.

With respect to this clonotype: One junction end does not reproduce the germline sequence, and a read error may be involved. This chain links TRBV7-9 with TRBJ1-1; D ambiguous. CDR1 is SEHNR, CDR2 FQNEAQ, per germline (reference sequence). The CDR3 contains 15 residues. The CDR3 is CASSLAGRTETEAFF. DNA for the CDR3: TGCGCCAGCAGCTTGGCGGGCCGTACGGAGACTGAAGCTTTCTTT.

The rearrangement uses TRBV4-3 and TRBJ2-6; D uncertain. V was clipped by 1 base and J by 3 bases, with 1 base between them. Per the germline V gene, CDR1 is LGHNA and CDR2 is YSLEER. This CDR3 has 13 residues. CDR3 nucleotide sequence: TGCGCCAGCAGCCAAGTTGGGGCCAACGTCCTGACTTTC. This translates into CASSQVGANVLTF.

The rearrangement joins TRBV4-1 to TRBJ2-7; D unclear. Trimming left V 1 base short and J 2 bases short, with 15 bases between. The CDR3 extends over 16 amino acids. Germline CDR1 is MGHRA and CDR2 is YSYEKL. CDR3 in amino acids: CASSQVGMETTYEQYF. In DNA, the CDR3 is TGCGCCAGCAGCCAAGTAGGCATGGAAACTACCTACGAGCAGTACTTC.

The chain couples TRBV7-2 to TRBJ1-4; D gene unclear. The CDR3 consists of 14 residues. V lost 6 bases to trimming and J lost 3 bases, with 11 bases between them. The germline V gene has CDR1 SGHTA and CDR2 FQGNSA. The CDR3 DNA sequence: TGTGCCAGCAGACCACAAGAGGCTAATGAAAAACTGTTTTTT. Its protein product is CASRPQEANEKLFF.

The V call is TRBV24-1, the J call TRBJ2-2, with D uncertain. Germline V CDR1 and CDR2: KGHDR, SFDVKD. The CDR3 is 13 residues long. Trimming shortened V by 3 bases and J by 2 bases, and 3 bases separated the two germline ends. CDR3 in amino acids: CATSDVNTGELFF. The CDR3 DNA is TGTGCCACCAGTGATGTAAACACCGGGGAGCTGTTTTTT.

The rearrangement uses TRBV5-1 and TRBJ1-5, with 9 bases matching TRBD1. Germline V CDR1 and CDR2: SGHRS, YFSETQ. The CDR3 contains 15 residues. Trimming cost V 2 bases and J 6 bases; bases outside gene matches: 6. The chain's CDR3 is CASSFDTGGGQPQHF. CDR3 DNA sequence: TGCGCCAGCAGCTTCGACACAGGGGGCGGTCAGCCCCAGCATTTT.